Included here is one TCR beta chain sequence, with context. This entry comes from a study of blood T cell repertoires in COVID-19. The CDR3 runs to 18 residues. The germline gives CDR1 KGHDR, CDR2 SFDVKD. After removal of 2 bases from V and 5 bases from J, the junction contained 13 bases not matched to a gene. Authors' processing steps: Amplified reference gene primers provided the basis for estimating nucleated cell counts. Profiling relied on immunoSEQ multiplex PCR, and the TCRdb table lists in-frame clones only, not all of them. V, J and clone size are those of that table, while D and trimming were read from the DNA. The top ten hold more than 6% of the sample, which has about 160,000 clones, 82% seen once.

Material: peripheral blood. The chain has TRBV24-1 and TRBJ1-2; 10 bases match TRBD1. This receptor was obtained from a woman in her thirties or forties with COVID-19, enrolled during active disease. In DNA form, the CDR3 reads TGTGCCACCAGTGATTCACCGGACAGGGGGAGGAATGGGTATGGCTACACCTTC. It yields the protein CATSDSPDRGRNGYGYTF.